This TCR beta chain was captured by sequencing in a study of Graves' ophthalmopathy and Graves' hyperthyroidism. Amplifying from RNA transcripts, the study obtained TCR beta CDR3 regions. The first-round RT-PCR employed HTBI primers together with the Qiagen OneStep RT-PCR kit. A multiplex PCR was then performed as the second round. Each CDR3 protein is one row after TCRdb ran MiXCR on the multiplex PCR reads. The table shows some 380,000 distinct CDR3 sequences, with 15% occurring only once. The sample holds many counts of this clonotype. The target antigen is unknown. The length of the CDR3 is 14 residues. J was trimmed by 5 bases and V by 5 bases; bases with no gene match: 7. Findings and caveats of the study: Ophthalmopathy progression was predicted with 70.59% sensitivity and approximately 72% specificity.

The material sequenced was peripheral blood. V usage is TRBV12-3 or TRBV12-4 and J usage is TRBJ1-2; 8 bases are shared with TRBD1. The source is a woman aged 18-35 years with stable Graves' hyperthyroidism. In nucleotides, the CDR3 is TGTGCCAGCAGTCTAACTCAGGGGGCTTATGGCTACACCTTC. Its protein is CASSLTQGAYGYTF.